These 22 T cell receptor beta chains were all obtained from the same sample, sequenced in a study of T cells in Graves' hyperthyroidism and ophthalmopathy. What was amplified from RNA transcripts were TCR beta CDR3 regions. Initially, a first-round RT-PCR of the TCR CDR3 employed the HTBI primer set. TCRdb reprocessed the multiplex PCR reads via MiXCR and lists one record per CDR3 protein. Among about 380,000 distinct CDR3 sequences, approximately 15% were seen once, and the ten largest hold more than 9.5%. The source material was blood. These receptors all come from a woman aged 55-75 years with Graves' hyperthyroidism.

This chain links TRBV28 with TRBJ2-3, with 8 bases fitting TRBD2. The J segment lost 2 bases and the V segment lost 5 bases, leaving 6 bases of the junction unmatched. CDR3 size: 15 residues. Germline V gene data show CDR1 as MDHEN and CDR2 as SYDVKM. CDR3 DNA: TGTGCCAGCAGTCCAGCGGGAGAAACCACAGATACGCAGTATTTT. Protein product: CASSPAGETTDTQYF.

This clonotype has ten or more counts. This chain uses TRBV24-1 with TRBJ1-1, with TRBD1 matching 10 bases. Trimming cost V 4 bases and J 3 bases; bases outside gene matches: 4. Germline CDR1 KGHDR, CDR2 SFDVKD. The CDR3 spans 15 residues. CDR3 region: CATSDPGTGDTEAFF. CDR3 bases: TGTGCCACCAGTGACCCCGGGACAGGGGACACTGAAGCTTTCTTT.

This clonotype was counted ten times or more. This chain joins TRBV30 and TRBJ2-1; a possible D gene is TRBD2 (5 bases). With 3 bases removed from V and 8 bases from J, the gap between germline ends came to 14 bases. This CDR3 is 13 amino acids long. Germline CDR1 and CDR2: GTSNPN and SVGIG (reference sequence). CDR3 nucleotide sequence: TGTGCCTGGAGGGACGGACTTCTCCATGAGCAGTTCTTC. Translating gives CAWRDGLLHEQFF.

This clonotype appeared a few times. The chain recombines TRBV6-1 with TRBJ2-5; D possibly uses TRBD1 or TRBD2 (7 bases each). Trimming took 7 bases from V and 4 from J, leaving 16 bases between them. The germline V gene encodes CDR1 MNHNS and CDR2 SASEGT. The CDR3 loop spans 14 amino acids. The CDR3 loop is CASTRGGEGETQYF. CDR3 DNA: TGTGCCAGCACCAGGGGGGGGGAAGGAGAGACCCAGTACTTC.

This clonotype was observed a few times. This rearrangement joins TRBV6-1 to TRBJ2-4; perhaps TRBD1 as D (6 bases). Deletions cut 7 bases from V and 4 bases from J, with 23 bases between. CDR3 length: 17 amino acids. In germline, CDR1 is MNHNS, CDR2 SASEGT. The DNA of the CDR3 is TGTGCCAGCACCCTCCTCGGGTCCCCTAGGGGGAAAAACATTCAGTACTTC. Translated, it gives CASTLLGSPRGKNIQYF.

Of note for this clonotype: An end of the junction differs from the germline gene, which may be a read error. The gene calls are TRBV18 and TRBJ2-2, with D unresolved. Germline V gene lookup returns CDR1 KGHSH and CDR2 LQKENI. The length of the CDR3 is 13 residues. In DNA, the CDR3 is TGTGCCGGCTCCTCAAGGAACACCGGGGAGCTGTTTTTT. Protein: CAGSSRNTGELFF.

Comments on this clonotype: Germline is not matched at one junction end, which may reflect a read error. CDR3 in amino acids: CASSLGGGGEQYF. CDR3 sequence (DNA): TGTGCCAGCAGTTTGGGCGGGGGCGGCGAGCAGTACTTC. The V gene is TRBV10-3, the J gene TRBJ2-7; possibly TRBD2 for D (7 bases). Germline lookup yields CDR1 ENHRY and CDR2 SYGVKD. This CDR3 has 13 amino acids.

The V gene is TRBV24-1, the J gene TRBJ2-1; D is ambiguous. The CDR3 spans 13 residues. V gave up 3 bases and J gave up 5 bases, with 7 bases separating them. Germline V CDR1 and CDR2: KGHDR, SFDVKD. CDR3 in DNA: TGTGCCACCAGTGATGAATTCCACAATGAGCAGTTCTTC. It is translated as CATSDEFHNEQFF.

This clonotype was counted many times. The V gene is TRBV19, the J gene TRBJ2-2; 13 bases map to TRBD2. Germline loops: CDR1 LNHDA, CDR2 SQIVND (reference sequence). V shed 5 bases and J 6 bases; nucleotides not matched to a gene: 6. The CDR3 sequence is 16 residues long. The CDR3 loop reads CASSPPGLAGAGELFF. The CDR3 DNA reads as TGTGCCAGTAGTCCCCCAGGACTAGCGGGAGCCGGGGAGCTGTTTTTT.

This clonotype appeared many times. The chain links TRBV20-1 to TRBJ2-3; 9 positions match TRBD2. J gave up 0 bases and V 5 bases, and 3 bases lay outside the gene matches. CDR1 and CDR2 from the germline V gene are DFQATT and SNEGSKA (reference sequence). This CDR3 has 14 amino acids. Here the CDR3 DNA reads TGCAGTGCTCGCACTAGCGGGAGCACAGATACGCAGTATTTT. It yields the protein CSARTSGSTDTQYF.

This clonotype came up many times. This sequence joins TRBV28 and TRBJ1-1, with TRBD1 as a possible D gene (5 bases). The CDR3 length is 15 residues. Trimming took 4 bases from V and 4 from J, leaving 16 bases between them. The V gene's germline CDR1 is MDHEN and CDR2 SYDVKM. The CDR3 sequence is CASSSPTGLGTEAFF. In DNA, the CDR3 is TGTGCCAGCAGTTCACCAACGGGGCTCGGCACTGAAGCTTTCTTT.

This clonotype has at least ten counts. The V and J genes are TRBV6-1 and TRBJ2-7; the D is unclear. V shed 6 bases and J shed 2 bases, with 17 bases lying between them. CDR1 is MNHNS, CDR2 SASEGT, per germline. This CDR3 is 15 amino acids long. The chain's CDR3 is CASRDPPDHPYEQYF. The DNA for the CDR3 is TGTGCCAGCAGGGACCCTCCGGACCATCCCTACGAGCAGTACTTC.

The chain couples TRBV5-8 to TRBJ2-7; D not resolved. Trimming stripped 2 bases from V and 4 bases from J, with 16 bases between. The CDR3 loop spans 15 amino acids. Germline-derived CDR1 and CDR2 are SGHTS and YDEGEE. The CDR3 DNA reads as TGTGCCAGCAGCTTAATTTATGCCAGCTTATACGAGCAGTACTTC. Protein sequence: CASSLIYASLYEQYF.

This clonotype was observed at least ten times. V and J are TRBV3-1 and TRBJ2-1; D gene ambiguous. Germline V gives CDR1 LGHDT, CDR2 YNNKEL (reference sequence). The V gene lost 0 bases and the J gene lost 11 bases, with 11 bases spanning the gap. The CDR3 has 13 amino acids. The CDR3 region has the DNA TGTGCCAGCAGCCAAGATCGGAACTTTCAGCAGTTCTTC. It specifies CASSQDRNFQQFF.

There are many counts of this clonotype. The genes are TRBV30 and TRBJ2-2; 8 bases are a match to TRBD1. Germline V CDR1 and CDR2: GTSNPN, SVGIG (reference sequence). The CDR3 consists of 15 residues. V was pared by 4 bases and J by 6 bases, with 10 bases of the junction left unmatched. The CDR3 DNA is TGTGCCTGGACCCCCCCAGGGGGCTGGGCCGGGGAGCTGTTTTTT. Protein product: CAWTPPGGWAGELFF. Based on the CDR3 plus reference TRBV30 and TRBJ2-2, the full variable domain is SQTIHQWPATLVQPVGSPLSLECTVEGTSNPNLYWYRQAAGRGLQLLFYSVGIGQISSEVPQNLSASRPQDRQFILSSKKLLLSDSGFYLCAWTPPGGWAGELFFGEGSRLTVL.

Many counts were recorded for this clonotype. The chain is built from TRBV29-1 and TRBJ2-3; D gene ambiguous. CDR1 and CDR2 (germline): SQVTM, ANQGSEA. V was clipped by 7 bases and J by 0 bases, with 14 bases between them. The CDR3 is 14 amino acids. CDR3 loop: CSAALTTSTDTQYF. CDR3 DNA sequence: TGCAGCGCCGCTCTGACAACTAGCACAGATACGCAGTATTTT.

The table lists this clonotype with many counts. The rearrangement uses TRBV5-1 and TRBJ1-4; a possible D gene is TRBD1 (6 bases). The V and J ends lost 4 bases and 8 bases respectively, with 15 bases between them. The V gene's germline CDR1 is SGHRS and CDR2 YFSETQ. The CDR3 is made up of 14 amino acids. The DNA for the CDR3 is TGCGCCAGCAGCCCAGGGGATGCAGCCGAAAAACTGTTTTTT. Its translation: CASSPGDAAEKLFF.

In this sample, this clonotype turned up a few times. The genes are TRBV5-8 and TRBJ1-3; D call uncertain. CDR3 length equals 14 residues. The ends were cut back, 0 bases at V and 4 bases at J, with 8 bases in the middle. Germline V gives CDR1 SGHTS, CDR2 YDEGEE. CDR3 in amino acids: CASSLAGRGNTIYF. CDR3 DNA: TGTGCCAGCAGCTTGGCCGGACGGGGAAACACCATATATTTT.

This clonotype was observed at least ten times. This CDR3 reads CASSSRQNTDTQYF. The CDR3 region has the DNA TGTGCCAGCAGCTCCCGACAGAACACAGATACGCAGTATTTT. The chain couples TRBV11-3 to TRBJ2-3, with D perhaps matching TRBD1 (5 bases). The CDR3 extends over 14 amino acids. CDR1 is SGHNT, CDR2 YENEEA, per germline. Deletions cut 4 bases from V and 2 bases from J, with 10 bases between.

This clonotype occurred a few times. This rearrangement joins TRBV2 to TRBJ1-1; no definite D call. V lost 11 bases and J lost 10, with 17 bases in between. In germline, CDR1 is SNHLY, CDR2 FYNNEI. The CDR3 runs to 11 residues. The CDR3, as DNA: TGTGCCGGGATTCGTAAGGAGGCAGCTTTCTTT. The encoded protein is CAGIRKEAAFF.

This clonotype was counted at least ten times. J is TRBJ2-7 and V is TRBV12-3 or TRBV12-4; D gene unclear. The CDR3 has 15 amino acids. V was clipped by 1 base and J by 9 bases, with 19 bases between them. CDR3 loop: CASSLGQLLSWGQYF. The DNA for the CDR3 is TGTGCCAGCAGTTTAGGGCAGCTTCTTTCTTGGGGGCAGTACTTC.

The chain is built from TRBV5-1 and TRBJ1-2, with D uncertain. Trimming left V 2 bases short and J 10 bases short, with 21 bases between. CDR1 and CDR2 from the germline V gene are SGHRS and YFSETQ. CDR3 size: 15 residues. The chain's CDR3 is CASSLSVGRLGDYTF. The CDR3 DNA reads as TGCGCCAGCAGCTTATCTGTAGGGCGGCTGGGTGACTACACCTTC.